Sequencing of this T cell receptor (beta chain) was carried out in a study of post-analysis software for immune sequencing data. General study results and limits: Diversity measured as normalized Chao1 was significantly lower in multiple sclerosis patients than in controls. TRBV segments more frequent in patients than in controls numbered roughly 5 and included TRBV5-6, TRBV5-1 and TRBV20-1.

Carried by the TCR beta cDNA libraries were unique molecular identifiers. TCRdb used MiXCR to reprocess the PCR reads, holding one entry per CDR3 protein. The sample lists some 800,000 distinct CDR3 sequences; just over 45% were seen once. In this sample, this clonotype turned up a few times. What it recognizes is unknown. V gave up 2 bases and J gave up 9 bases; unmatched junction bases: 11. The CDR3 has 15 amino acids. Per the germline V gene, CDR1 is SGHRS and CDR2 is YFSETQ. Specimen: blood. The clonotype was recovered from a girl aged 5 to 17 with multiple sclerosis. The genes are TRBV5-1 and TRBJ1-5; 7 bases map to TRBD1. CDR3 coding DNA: TGCGCCAGCAGCTTAGGGACAGACTATCATCGGCCCCAGCATTTT. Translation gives CASSLGTDYHRPQHF.